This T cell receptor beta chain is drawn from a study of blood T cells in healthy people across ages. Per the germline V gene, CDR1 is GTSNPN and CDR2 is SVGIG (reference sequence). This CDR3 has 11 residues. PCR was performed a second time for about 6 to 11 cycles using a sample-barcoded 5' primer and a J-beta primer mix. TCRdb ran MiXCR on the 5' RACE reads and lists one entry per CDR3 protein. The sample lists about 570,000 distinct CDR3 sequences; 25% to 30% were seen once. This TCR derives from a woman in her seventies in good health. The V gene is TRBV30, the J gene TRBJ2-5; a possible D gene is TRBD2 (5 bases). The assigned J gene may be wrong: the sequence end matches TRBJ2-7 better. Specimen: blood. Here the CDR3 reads CAWSREYEQYF. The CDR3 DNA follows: TGTGCCTGGAGTCGGGAATACGAGCAGTACTTC.